The entry below gives a single T cell receptor (beta chain) sequence along with its context. Its target antigen remains unknown. No much larger clone exists at a distance of one base, and base qualities are not known. From the germline V gene, CDR1 is SNHLY and CDR2 is FYNNEI. From the cysteine through the phenylalanine, the CDR3 covers 15 amino acids. Left in the record is the CDR3 DNA by itself, 45 bases read in frame from the first base. V is pared back by 3 bases and J by 0 bases, with 9 bases lying between the germline termini. This specimen belongs to a study of Ad26.COV2.S vaccination and SARS-CoV-2 variants (dated by TCRdb to the early 2020s). Concerning the study at large: Vaccine-arm donors came from COV1001, a multicentre, randomized, double-blind, placebo-controlled phase I-IIa trial of Ad26.COV2.S in healthy adults. Ad26.COV2.S was administered intramuscularly at 5 x 10^10 or 1 x 10^11 viral particles, either as a single shot or as two shots given 56 days apart. TCRbeta repertoire sequencing was used to assess the specificity and breadth of SARS-CoV-2-reactive T cell receptors after Ad26.COV2.S vaccination. A total of 32 samples were included in the TCR-sequenced set, comprising approximately 20 Ad26.COV2.S vaccine recipients, 5 placebo recipients and 8 SARS-CoV-2 convalescent individuals. Participants in the trial were split at random into five groups of five each, receiving low-dose or high-dose Ad26.COV2.S once or twice, or else placebo on both occasions. Blinding of investigators to trial group allocation was maintained during experiments and outcome assessment. Overall results and qualifications from the work: The study lacked the statistical power to compare responses across vaccine doses or regimens. Substantial breadth of spike-specific CD8+ and CD4+ T cell responses was reported after vaccination. Ad26.COV2.S recipients had higher spike-specific TCR breadth than placebo recipients (P = 0.0014). According to the authors, total T cell responses may have been underestimated by the TCR breadth and depth analyses. Non-spike TCR breadth was comparable between vaccine and placebo recipients, consistent with the vaccine containing only spike.

The sample's treatment or condition label is to be understood as: roughly 19 received Ad26.COV2.S at low or high dose, single or two shots; about 5 received placebo; per-sample allocation not given. Repertoires of vaccine and placebo recipients were sequenced from samples collected on day 63 after the first injection. In Cohort 1b, about 27 adults aged 18-55 years were enrolled at a single site in Boston, USA, between 29 July and 7 August 2020. Ad26.COV2.S consisted of a replication-incompetent adenovirus type 26 vector by which a prefusion-stabilized SARS-CoV-2 spike protein from the original Wuhan strain was expressed. The immunoSEQ Assay was the method used to sequence TCRbeta CDR3 regions. After extraction, genomic DNA underwent amplification by bias-controlled multiplex PCR, followed by high-throughput sequencing. The source study handled its data this way. Collapsing and filtering of sequences were performed to quantify the absolute abundance of each unique TCRbeta CDR3 region. T cell fraction was estimated by normalization of TCRbeta template counts to usable DNA, with usable DNA being measured through amplification of reference genes present in all nucleated cells. Repertoire TCRs were annotated as SARS-CoV-2-specific when V gene, CDR3 amino acid sequence and J gene were exactly matched to a known reactive TCR set. The reference SARS-CoV-2 TCR set was obtained from MIRA and was filtered for enrichment in COVID-19-positive ImmuneCODE repertoires, whereby public or cross-reactive TCRs were removed. Using the MIRA antigens, annotated TCRs were further analysed by specific ORF or by position within an ORF. Breadth was defined as annotated unique rearrangements over total unique productive rearrangements; depth was the summed frequency of those rearrangements. TCR breadth was compared between groups using two-sided Wilcoxon rank-sum tests. The table comes from immuneACCESS by way of TCRdb, which keeps in-frame sequences with V and J called. Part of the clones is missing from these tables; in studies checked, under half for an unresolved V gene and the rest for unknown reasons. That table gives V, J and clone size, and the DNA gave D and trimming. The sample records hundreds of thousands of clones, approximately 88% of which are singletons. The ten largest account for over 1.3% of the sample.

This TCR derives from a person aged 18-65 years who received the Ad26.COV2.S COVID-19 vaccine or a placebo. The rearranged segments are TRBV2 and TRBJ2-4; the D gene is tentatively TRBD1 or TRBD2, each matching 5 bases. The sequences come from peripheral blood, collected in a trial of Ad26.COV2.S vaccine versus placebo. The CDR3 region: CASSDRDVAKNIQYF. The bases are TGTGCCAGCAGTGACAGGGACGTAGCCAAAAACATTCAGTACTTC. Where the CDR3 stops, the reference TRBV2 and TRBJ2-4 genes take over; the full variable domain is EPEVTQTPSHQVTQMGQEVILRCVPISNHLYFYWYRQILGQKVEFLVSFYNNEISEKSEIFDDQFSVERPDGSNFTLKIRSTKLEDSAMYFCASSDRDVAKNIQYFGAGTRLSVL.